This TCR beta chain was identified during a study of blood T cell repertoires in COVID-19. The overall study: There were acute and convalescent COVID-19 samples, and they came from the United States, Italy and Spain. PBMCs, B-cell-depleted T cells, or T cells provided the cDNA or gDNA that made up the material.

This CDR3 region has 14 residues. Unmatched junction bases numbered 2, after V lost 5 bases and J lost 5 bases. CDR1 is WNHNN and CDR2 is SYGVQD in the germline V gene (reference sequence). The protocol was immunoSEQ multiplex PCR, while the TCRdb copy is restricted to in-frame clones and leaves out a portion. In the table there are about 360,000 clones, roughly 86% of which are singletons. The chain recombines TRBV10-1 with TRBJ2-2; 10 bases align to TRBD2. The clonotype originates from a human donor in a cohort sampled during active COVID-19. Sequenced input: peripheral blood. CDR3 in DNA: TGCGCCAGCAGTACTAGCGGGGAGACCGGGGAGCTGTTTTTT. Amino acid sequence: CASSTSGETGELFF.